The next 23 T cell receptor beta chains were all read from a single sample in a study of control samples from healthy donors and cancer patients. This table comes from immunoSEQ multiplex PCR, and its TCRdb copy is limited to in-frame clones, with some not included. The table has 50,000 to 55,000 clones, 89% seen once. The material sequenced was PBMCs. The receptors were gathered from a man in his forties with colorectal cancer.

This chain joins TRBV4-1 and TRBJ2-7, with a tentative D call TRBD1 (6 bases). Germline V gene sequence: CDR1 MGHRA, CDR2 YSYEKL. This CDR3 has 13 amino acids. Trimming shortened V by 5 bases and J by 2 bases, and 10 bases separated the two germline ends. CDR3 nucleotide sequence: TGCGCCAGCAGCGACAGGTTAACCTACGAGCAGTACTTC. Its protein product is CASSDRLTYEQYF.

This chain uses TRBV2 with TRBJ1-1; weak D call: TRBD1 (6 bases). V was clipped by 10 bases and J by 3 bases, with 18 bases between them. This CDR3 is 14 amino acids long. Germline CDR1 is SNHLY and CDR2 is FYNNEI. CDR3: CATLKGEGDTEAFF. Written as DNA, the CDR3 is TGTGCCACCCTAAAGGGCGAGGGGGACACTGAAGCTTTCTTT.

V and J are TRBV19 and TRBJ1-1; 7 bases fit TRBD1. V lost 4 bases, J lost 2 bases, and 10 bases stayed unmatched. CDR3 length: 16 amino acids. CDR1 is LNHDA and CDR2 is SQIVND in the germline V gene (reference sequence). The CDR3 DNA reads as TGTGCCAGTAGTACTCCCCCCGGGACAGTTAACACTGAAGCTTTCTTT. Its protein is CASSTPPGTVNTEAFF. Filled out from reference TRBV19 and TRBJ1-1, the complete variable domain reads DGGITQSPKYLFRKEGQNVTLSCEQNLNHDAMYWYRQDPGQGLRLIYYSQIVNDFQKGDIAEGYSVSREKKESFPLTVTSAQKNPTAFYLCASSTPPGTVNTEAFFGQGTRLTVV.

V is TRBV6-2 or TRBV6-3 and J is TRBJ2-7; D gene ambiguous. The CDR3 contains 15 residues. Per germline, CDR1 MNHEY and CDR2 SVGEGT. Deletions cut 2 bases from V and 2 bases from J, with 13 bases between. CDR3 nucleotide sequence: TGTGCCAGCAGTTACGGTGGCGCCCTACCCTACGAGCAGTACTTC. Translation gives CASSYGGALPYEQYF.

The chain uses TRBV19 and TRBJ2-3; D is possibly TRBD1 (5 bases). This CDR3 has 15 amino acids. Germline assignment: CDR1 LNHDA and CDR2 SQIVND (reference sequence). Trimming cost V 3 bases and J 4 bases, with 14 bases left between them. The CDR3 nucleotides read TGTGCCAGTAGTATTACGAGGCAGGGCTCAGATACGCAGTATTTT. Its translation is CASSITRQGSDTQYF.

The rearrangement joins TRBV6-5 to TRBJ2-7, with D possibly TRBD2 on 5 matching bases. Per germline, CDR1 MNHEY and CDR2 SVGAGI. V dropped 6 bases and J dropped 3 bases, with 15 bases sitting between them. This CDR3 has 14 amino acids. The CDR3 reads CASSRAPTNYEQYF. The CDR3 nucleotides read TGTGCCAGCAGCCGTGCCCCGACTAACTACGAGCAGTACTTC.

This chain connects TRBV2 to TRBJ2-7; TRBD2 might be the D (5 bases). CDR1 and CDR2 (germline): SNHLY, FYNNEI. V lost 6 bases and J 1 base, leaving 7 bases between the germline ends. CDR3 length: 12 residues. This chain's CDR3 is CASRRASYEQYF. CDR3 sequence (DNA): TGTGCCAGCAGGAGGGCTTCCTACGAGCAGTACTTC.

The chain couples TRBV19 to TRBJ2-7, with D unresolved. Deletions cut 2 bases from V and 0 bases from J, with 5 bases between. There are 13 residues in the CDR3. Germline lookup yields CDR1 LNHDA and CDR2 SQIVND (reference sequence). CDR3 in DNA: TGTGCCAGTAGTATAAAGTCCTCCTACGAGCAGTACTTC. This encodes CASSIKSSYEQYF. The complete variable domain, with remaining parts taken from reference TRBV19 and TRBJ2-7, reads DGGITQSPKYLFRKEGQNVTLSCEQNLNHDAMYWYRQDPGQGLRLIYYSQIVNDFQKGDIAEGYSVSREKKESFPLTVTSAQKNPTAFYLCASSIKSSYEQYFGPGTRLTVT.

V is TRBV6-2 or TRBV6-3 and J is TRBJ2-1; D gene uncertain. The germline V and J ends were trimmed by 0 bases and 9 bases, with 12 bases remaining between them. CDR3 length: 14 residues. From germline, CDR1 is MNHEY and CDR2 SVGEGT. This CDR3 is CASSYSIAVGEQFF. The CDR3 DNA sequence: TGTGCCAGCAGTTACTCTATTGCGGTCGGTGAGCAGTTCTTC.

The V gene is TRBV10-2, the J gene TRBJ2-7, with D hard to call. The CDR3 has 15 residues. Germline CDR1 WSHSY, CDR2 SAAADI. The V end lost 6 bases, the J end lost 2 bases, and 17 bases lay between the germline ends. The CDR3 reads CASSDQLQGAYEQYF. The CDR3 nucleotides read TGCGCCAGCAGCGATCAACTACAAGGAGCCTACGAGCAGTACTTC.

The CDR3 nucleotides read TGTGCCAGCAGTTTATCCCCAGCGGGAAAGTACAATGAGCAGTTCTTC. This translates into CASSLSPAGKYNEQFF. V gene TRBV27 combines with J gene TRBJ2-1; 7 bases are a match to TRBD2. This CDR3 comprises 16 residues. From germline, CDR1 is MNHEY and CDR2 SMNVEV (reference sequence). Trimming at V came to 0 bases and at J to 4 bases, leaving 6 bases not matched to a gene.

The V gene is TRBV11-2, the J gene TRBJ1-1, with D possibly being TRBD1 (5 bases). The V gene's germline CDR1 is SGHAT and CDR2 FQNNGV. The CDR3 sequence is 13 residues long. Trimming removed 3 bases from V and 7 bases from J, with 12 bases in between. DNA of the CDR3: TGTGCCAGCAGCTTCGTGGGGGACGGTGAAGCTTTCTTT. Translation gives CASSFVGDGEAFF.

V and J are TRBV29-1 and TRBJ2-3; TRBD1 might be the D (5 bases). The germline V and J ends were trimmed by 6 bases and 4 bases, with 14 bases remaining between them. This CDR3 has 13 amino acids. CDR1 and CDR2 (germline): SQVTM, ANQGSEA. The CDR3 DNA reads TGCAGCGTCACAGCGACAGCCTCAGATACGCAGTATTTT. It is translated as CSVTATASDTQYF.

As for this clone: One end of the junction fails to match germline, which may point to a read error. The chain employs TRBV6-2 or TRBV6-3 and TRBJ2-1; D is unclear. The CDR3 sequence is 13 residues long. In germline, CDR1 is MNHEY, CDR2 SVGEGT. CDR3 sequence: CASSNLPQSSWLF. The CDR3 bases are TGTGCCAGCAGCAACTTACCACAGTCCTCATGGCTCTTC.

The chain combines TRBV4-3 with TRBJ1-4, with 8 bases aligning to TRBD1. The CDR3 length is 14 residues. Germline V gene data show CDR1 as LGHNA and CDR2 as YSLEER. V trimming: 3 bases; J trimming: 8 bases; junction bases outside the gene matches: 5. CDR3 region: CASSQDRADEKLFF. The CDR3 coding sequence is TGCGCCAGCAGCCAGGACAGGGCTGACGAAAAACTGTTTTTT.

V and J are TRBV27 and TRBJ2-1; D is unclear. V shed 5 bases and J shed 6 bases, with 17 bases lying between them. This CDR3 has 15 residues. Germline CDR1 is MNHEY and CDR2 is SMNVEV (reference sequence). CDR3 sequence (DNA): TGTGCCAGCAGTGGCACAGAGACGTGGATCAATGAGCAGTTCTTC. Its protein is CASSGTETWINEQFF.

This clone was counted between two and nine times. The J gene is TRBJ1-2, the V gene TRBV30, with 9 bases matching TRBD1. Germline loops: CDR1 GTSNPN, CDR2 SVGIG (reference sequence). V was clipped by 5 bases and J by 4 bases; unmatched bases: 5. The CDR3 is 13 amino acids. CDR3: CAWGQGWGYGYTF. The CDR3 DNA is TGTGCCTGGGGACAGGGGTGGGGCTATGGCTACACCTTC.

The chain carries TRBV11-2 and TRBJ2-1; D possibly corresponds to TRBD2 (5 bases). There are 17 residues in the CDR3. The germline V gene encodes CDR1 SGHAT and CDR2 FQNNGV. Trimming pared 5 bases from V and 2 bases from J, leaving 19 bases between. CDR3 sequence reads: CASSPTPGGPAYNEQFF. CDR3 nucleotides: TGTGCCAGCAGCCCCACGCCCGGCGGGCCCGCCTACAATGAGCAGTTCTTC.

As regards this clone: Germline is not matched at one junction end, which may reflect a read error. This chain uses TRBV12-5 with TRBJ2-7; TRBD2 matches at 14 bases. Per the germline V gene, CDR1 is LGHNT and CDR2 is FRNRAP. The CDR3 covers 14 residues. The CDR3 DNA reads TGTGCTAGTAGTTTGGGACTAGCGGGAGTCGAGCAGTACTTC. This translates into CASSLGLAGVEQYF.

This clone appeared a single time. The chain has TRBV10-3 and TRBJ2-1, with 14 positions matching TRBD2. Losses at the gene ends were 5 bases for V and 8 bases for J; bases not matched to a gene: 11. CDR3 length: 17 residues. Germline values: CDR1 ENHRY, CDR2 SYGVKD. The CDR3 here is CAISPLMTSGRAHEQFF. Written as DNA, the CDR3 is TGTGCCATCAGTCCCTTAATGACTAGCGGGAGGGCCCATGAGCAGTTCTTC.

The chain joins TRBV7-3 to TRBJ2-1; D gene uncertain. Germline loops: CDR1 SGHTA, CDR2 FQGTGA. The CDR3 covers 14 residues. V lost 5 bases and J lost 5, with 13 bases in between. In DNA, the CDR3 is TGTGCCAGCAGCACCGAAGGACCACACAATGAGCAGTTCTTC. This encodes CASSTEGPHNEQFF.

The chain employs TRBV28 and TRBJ2-7; weak D call: TRBD2 (5 bases). The V end was cut by 2 bases, the J end by 1 base, with 18 bases between. This CDR3 has 17 residues. CDR1 MDHEN and CDR2 SYDVKM come from the germline V gene. The CDR3 nucleotides read TGTGCCAGCAGTTTACCCCAAGGGAGCGAATCTTCCTACGAGCAGTACTTC. Translated: CASSLPQGSESSYEQYF.

The chain's CDR3 is CAISESGLNTEAFF. DNA of the CDR3: TGTGCCATCAGTGAATCGGGGTTGAACACTGAAGCTTTCTTT. The V and J genes are TRBV10-3 and TRBJ1-1; D ambiguous. The CDR3 runs 14 residues. CDR1 is ENHRY, CDR2 SYGVKD, per germline. With 3 bases removed from V and 0 bases from J, the gap between germline ends came to 8 bases.